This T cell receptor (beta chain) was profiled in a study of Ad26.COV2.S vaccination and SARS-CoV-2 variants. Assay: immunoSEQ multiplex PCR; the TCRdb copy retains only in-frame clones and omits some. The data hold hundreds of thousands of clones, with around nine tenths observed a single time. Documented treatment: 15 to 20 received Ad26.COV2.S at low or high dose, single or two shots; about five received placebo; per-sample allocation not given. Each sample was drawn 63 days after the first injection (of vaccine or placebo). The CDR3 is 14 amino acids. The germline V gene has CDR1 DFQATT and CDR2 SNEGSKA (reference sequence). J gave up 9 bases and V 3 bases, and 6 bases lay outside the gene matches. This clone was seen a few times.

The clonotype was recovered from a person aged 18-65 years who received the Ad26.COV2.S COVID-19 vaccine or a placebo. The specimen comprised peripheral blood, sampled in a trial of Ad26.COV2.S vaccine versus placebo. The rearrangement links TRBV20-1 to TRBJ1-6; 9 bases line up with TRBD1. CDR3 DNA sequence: TGCAGTGCTAGTAAGGGGGACAGGGCTTCACCCCTCCACTTT. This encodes CSASKGDRASPLHF.